These T cell receptor beta chains were read from a single sample in a study of T cells in Graves' hyperthyroidism and ophthalmopathy. MiXCR was run by TCRdb on the multiplex PCR reads, yielding one entry per CDR3 protein. The data contain hundreds of thousands of distinct CDR3 sequences, about 15% of them singletons. Input material: blood. The receptor set was obtained from a woman in her 30s with Graves' hyperthyroidism. CDR3s include the opening cysteine and the closing phenylalanine or tryptophan. The order of the fields is clone size, V gene, CDR3 protein. Rows give clone size only sometimes, using once, few, many, or a class for an expanded clone.

clone_size: many; v_call: TRBV20-1; cdr3_aa: CSAGASGARSNQPQHF
clone_size: -; v_call: TRBV3-1; cdr3_aa: CASSLLGTSGGADTQYF
clone_size: few; v_call: TRBV20-1; cdr3_aa: CSATGPTLFYEQYF
clone_size: many; v_call: TRBV6-1; cdr3_aa: CASSADRNTEAFF
clone_size: many; v_call: TRBV20-1; cdr3_aa: CSASGNRAYEQYF
clone_size: many; v_call: TRBV12-3/TRBV12-4; cdr3_aa: CASSPRTSGNHNEQFF
clone_size: few; v_call: TRBV15; cdr3_aa: CATSRPRDSETQYF
clone_size: many; v_call: TRBV6-2/TRBV6-3; cdr3_aa: CASKLGHKPYEQYF
clone_size: -; v_call: TRBV20-1; cdr3_aa: CSVWTGGYGYTF
clone_size: -; v_call: TRBV4-3; cdr3_aa: CASSLELAGYYNEQFF
clone_size: many; v_call: TRBV29-1; cdr3_aa: CSAPDNTGELFF
clone_size: -; v_call: TRBV28; cdr3_aa: CASRPGTGVWPQHF
clone_size: many; v_call: TRBV14; cdr3_aa: CASSHPRQGSTGNEQFF
clone_size: many; v_call: TRBV28; cdr3_aa: CATPDGTGELFF
clone_size: few; v_call: TRBV7-9; cdr3_aa: CASSDPVGENNEQFF
clone_size: many; v_call: TRBV27; cdr3_aa: CASSRREGHTEAFF
clone_size: few; v_call: TRBV7-2; cdr3_aa: CASSLSLGNTEAFF
clone_size: -; v_call: TRBV24-1; cdr3_aa: CATAGLPNTGELFF
clone_size: -; v_call: TRBV5-1; cdr3_aa: CASSVLGSPIDYEQYF
clone_size: many; v_call: TRBV28; cdr3_aa: CASSFVADTYEQYF
clone_size: -; v_call: TRBV9; cdr3_aa: CASSLTGVLADTQYF
clone_size: many; v_call: TRBV9; cdr3_aa: CASSVASGSGETQYF
clone_size: many; v_call: TRBV20-1; cdr3_aa: CSASVGGTDTQYF
clone_size: few; v_call: TRBV30; cdr3_aa: CAWSSSGEQFF
clone_size: few; v_call: TRBV11-2; cdr3_aa: CASSLRDTLARAFF
clone_size: few; v_call: TRBV7-6; cdr3_aa: CASSSPPTKREGRNEQFF
clone_size: few; v_call: TRBV12-3/TRBV12-4; cdr3_aa: CASIWGGQGYTF
clone_size: few; v_call: TRBV11-2; cdr3_aa: CASSLRAPFYEQYF
clone_size: -; v_call: TRBV6-2/TRBV6-3; cdr3_aa: CASSWPRGGGYTF
clone_size: few; v_call: TRBV29-1; cdr3_aa: CSVAGQALHETQYF